This T cell receptor beta chain was obtained from a study of T-cell memory formation after mild COVID-19. This clonotype turned up a few times. Looked up from germline, CDR1 is SGDLS and CDR2 is YYNGEE. The CDR3 is 13 amino acids. V was cut by 4 bases and J by 1 base, with 8 bases left in between. A 5'RACE reaction primed in the constant segment made cDNA libraries of TCR alpha and TCR beta, and these carried sample barcodes and UMIs. TCRdb used MiXCR to reprocess the 5' RACE reads, holding one entry per CDR3 protein. The data contain fewer than 200,000 distinct CDR3 sequences, approximately 12% of them seen just once; the ten biggest clones take up 2.5% to 3.5%.

Sequencing input: PBMCs or a T cell subset sorted from them (not recorded which). The sequence derives from a man aged 18-30 years who had mild COVID-19 (a few samples of this study predate the infection). Cell type and time point are not known. The chain employs TRBV9 and TRBJ1-2, with unresolved D. The CDR3: CASSQEFNYGYTF. In nucleotides, the CDR3 is TGTGCCAGCAGCCAGGAGTTTAACTATGGCTACACCTTC. The full variable domain, with the rest looked up from reference TRBV9 and TRBJ1-2, is DSGVTQTPKHLITATGQRVTLRCSPRSGDLSVYWYQQSLDQGLQFLIQYYNGEERAKGNILERFSAQQFPDLHSELNLSSLELGDSALYFCASSQEFNYGYTFGSGTRLTVV.